A selection of T cell receptor beta chains follows, all from one sample in a study of monozygotic twins with cystic fibrosis. Some clones are missing from TCRdb's copy, which holds only in-frame ones; the method was immunoSEQ multiplex PCR. The sample gives just over 35,000 clones, about 93% of which show up once; 0.15% to 0.2% is in the top ten. Sequenced sample: blood. These receptors all stem from a boy under 10 years old with cystic fibrosis. Both conserved end residues are part of each CDR3. Each record gives: clone size, V gene, D gene, J gene, CDR3 protein, CDR3 DNA. A D gene is named only where the DNA matches it firmly. Some rows have no size entry. The others give once, few or many, or a class for an expanded clone.

size: .
V: TRBV4-1
D: TRBD2
J: TRBJ2-7
CDR3: CASSQERLAAYEQYF
DNA: TGCGCCAGCAGCCAAGAACGACTAGCGGCCTACGAGCAGTACTTC

size: .
V: TRBV19
D: .
J: TRBJ2-7
CDR3: CASSIGPLYEQYF
DNA: TGTGCCAGTAGTATAGGGCCCCTCTACGAGCAGTACTTC

size: .
V: TRBV7-6
D: TRBD2
J: TRBJ2-1
CDR3: CASSARTSGGLSSYNEQFF
DNA: TGTGCCAGCAGCGCCCGGACTAGCGGGGGCCTGAGCTCCTACAATGAGCAGTTCTTC

size: .
V: TRBV18
D: .
J: TRBJ2-1
CDR3: CASGPTGDEQFF
DNA: TGTGCCAGCGGTCCAACCGGGGATGAGCAGTTCTTC

size: .
V: TRBV5-4
D: .
J: TRBJ1-2
CDR3: CASSLISGGDYGYTF
DNA: TGTGCCAGCAGCTTGATCTCGGGAGGGGACTATGGCTACACCTTC

size: .
V: TRBV11-3
D: TRBD1
J: TRBJ1-1
CDR3: CASSPGQFMNTEAFF
DNA: TGTGCCAGCAGCCCGGGACAGTTCATGAACACTGAAGCTTTCTTT

size: .
V: TRBV4-1
D: .
J: TRBJ1-5
CDR3: CASSQGEGTPKLNQPQHF
DNA: TGCGCCAGCAGCCAAGGGGAGGGGACACCCAAGCTCAATCAGCCCCAGCATTTT

size: .
V: TRBV18
D: .
J: TRBJ1-1
CDR3: CASSPPEGGNTEAFF
DNA: TGTGCCAGCTCACCACCCGAGGGGGGGAACACTGAAGCTTTCTTT

size: .
V: TRBV4-1
D: .
J: TRBJ2-7
CDR3: CASSQPDTDYEQYF
DNA: TGCGCCAGCAGCCAACCCGACACCGACTACGAGCAGTACTTC

size: .
V: TRBV19
D: .
J: TRBJ1-1
CDR3: CASSSSREPNTEAFF
DNA: TGTGCCAGTAGTTCCTCCCGGGAGCCAAACACTGAAGCTTTCTTT

size: few
V: TRBV4-3
D: TRBD1
J: TRBJ1-5
CDR3: CASSLSGDRGGQPQHF
DNA: TGCGCCAGCAGCCTAAGTGGGGACAGGGGAGGACAGCCCCAGCATTTT

size: .
V: TRBV5-1
D: .
J: TRBJ2-7
CDR3: CASSLGGSDGSYEQYF
DNA: TGCGCCAGCAGCTTGGGGGGGTCGGATGGATCCTACGAGCAGTACTTC

size: .
V: TRBV11-2
D: .
J: TRBJ1-5
CDR3: CASSRDVSNQPQHF
DNA: TGTGCCAGCAGTAGGGACGTGAGCAATCAGCCCCAGCATTTT

size: .
V: TRBV19
D: .
J: TRBJ1-1
CDR3: CASSISGVLNTEAFF
DNA: TGTGCCAGTAGTATCTCAGGAGTTCTTAACACTGAAGCTTTCTTT

size: .
V: TRBV7-6
D: .
J: TRBJ2-7
CDR3: CASSPGTSTYEQYF
DNA: TGTGCCAGCAGCCCAGGGACGTCTACCTACGAGCAGTACTTC

size: .
V: TRBV19
D: .
J: TRBJ1-6
CDR3: CASAPGQPNSPLHF
DNA: TGTGCCAGCGCACCGGGACAACCTAATTCACCCCTCCACTTT

size: .
V: TRBV2
D: TRBD1
J: TRBJ2-5
CDR3: CARGQSRETQYF
DNA: TGTGCCAGGGGACAGTCACGAGAGACCCAGTACTTC

size: .
V: TRBV29-1
D: .
J: TRBJ1-1
CDR3: CSVELPTENTEAFF
DNA: TGCAGCGTTGAACTGCCGACAGAGAACACTGAAGCTTTCTTT

size: .
V: TRBV7-3
D: .
J: TRBJ2-3
CDR3: CASSLWGDGGRTDTQYF
DNA: TGTGCCAGCAGCTTATGGGGCGACGGAGGGAGGACAGATACGCAGTATTTT

size: .
V: TRBV10-2
D: TRBD2
J: TRBJ2-3
CDR3: CATHPFVAGDTDTQYF
DNA: TGCGCCACCCATCCCTTTGTAGCGGGGGACACAGATACGCAGTATTTT

size: once
V: TRBV27
D: TRBD1
J: TRBJ2-7
CDR3: CASSLSRGHEQYF
DNA: TGTGCCAGCAGTTTAAGCAGGGGGCACGAGCAGTACTTC

size: .
V: TRBV5-1
D: .
J: TRBJ1-4
CDR3: CASSLGGAATNEKLFF
DNA: TGCGCCAGCAGCCTCGGCGGGGCAGCAACTAATGAAAAACTGTTTTTT

size: .
V: TRBV4-3
D: .
J: TRBJ1-4
CDR3: CASSQDLQATNEKLFF
DNA: TGCGCCAGCAGCCAAGATCTGCAAGCAACTAATGAAAAACTGTTTTTT

size: once
V: TRBV7-8
D: .
J: TRBJ1-1
CDR3: CASSLATANTEAFF
DNA: TGTGCCAGCAGCTTAGCGACAGCGAACACTGAAGCTTTCTTT

size: .
V: TRBV5-1
D: .
J: TRBJ2-2
CDR3: CASSSGSYTGELFF
DNA: TGCGCCAGCAGCTCGGGTTCCTACACCGGGGAGCTGTTTTTT

size: .
V: TRBV6-5
D: TRBD1
J: TRBJ2-7
CDR3: CASSYSTGVVTYEQYF
DNA: TGTGCCAGCAGTTACTCGACAGGGGTTGTTACCTACGAGCAGTACTTC

size: .
V: TRBV5-1
D: .
J: TRBJ1-3
CDR3: CASSLAGLTSGNTIYF
DNA: TGCGCCAGCAGCTTGGCGGGACTGACCTCTGGAAACACCATATATTTT

size: .
V: TRBV5-4
D: .
J: TRBJ1-1
CDR3: CASSLVLGRQAGEAFF
DNA: TGTGCCAGCAGCTTGGTCCTGGGGCGTCAGGCAGGTGAAGCTTTCTTT

size: .
V: TRBV9
D: .
J: TRBJ2-7
CDR3: CASSVGQPYEQYF
DNA: TGTGCCAGCAGCGTAGGGCAGCCCTACGAGCAGTACTTC

size: .
V: TRBV18
D: .
J: TRBJ1-4
CDR3: CASSPTEEKLFF
DNA: TGTGCCAGCTCACCGACGGAGGAAAAACTGTTTTTT

size: .
V: TRBV4-2
D: .
J: TRBJ1-6
CDR3: CASSQERGSYNSPLHF
DNA: TGTGCCAGCAGCCAAGAGAGGGGCTCCTATAATTCACCCCTCCACTTT

size: .
V: TRBV2
D: TRBD1
J: TRBJ1-5
CDR3: CASKDRVNQPQHF
DNA: TGTGCCAGCAAAGACAGGGTCAATCAGCCCCAGCATTTT

size: few
V: TRBV6-6
D: .
J: TRBJ1-5
CDR3: CASRSSSNQPQHF
DNA: TGTGCCAGCCGATCTAGCAGCAATCAGCCCCAGCATTTT

size: .
V: TRBV7-2
D: TRBD1
J: TRBJ2-7
CDR3: CASSPRTGGINEQYF
DNA: TGTGCCAGCAGCCCAAGGACAGGGGGCATTAACGAGCAGTACTTC

size: once
V: TRBV29-1
D: .
J: TRBJ1-2
CDR3: CSVVVAGPNSGGYTF
DNA: TGCAGCGTTGTTGTAGCCGGGCCTAATAGCGGTGGCTACACCTTC

size: .
V: TRBV5-1
D: .
J: TRBJ1-3
CDR3: CASSLDSSGNTIYF
DNA: TGCGCCAGCAGCTTGGACAGCTCTGGAAACACCATATATTTT

size: .
V: TRBV5-1
D: .
J: TRBJ2-7
CDR3: CASSLRWDEQYF
DNA: TGCGCCAGCAGCTTGCGGTGGGACGAGCAGTACTTC

size: once
V: TRBV5-1
D: TRBD2
J: TRBJ2-3
CDR3: CASSSTGGALSTDTQYF
DNA: TGCGCCAGCAGCTCGACCGGGGGGGCCCTTAGCACAGATACGCAGTATTTT

size: .
V: TRBV5-1
D: TRBD1
J: TRBJ2-3
CDR3: CASSLTGDTDTQYF
DNA: TGCGCCAGCAGCTTGACAGGGGACACAGATACGCAGTATTTT

size: few
V: TRBV6-5
D: .
J: TRBJ1-1
CDR3: CASSKTAYTEAFF
DNA: TGTGCCAGCAGCAAAACAGCGTACACTGAAGCTTTCTTT

size: .
V: TRBV14
D: .
J: TRBJ1-4
CDR3: CASSQVAGGPRLFF
DNA: TGTGCCAGCAGCCAAGTCGCGGGGGGCCCTAGACTGTTTTTT

size: .
V: TRBV11-3
D: .
J: TRBJ1-6
CDR3: CASSFGPNSPLHF
DNA: TGTGCCAGCAGCTTTGGCCCCAATTCACCCCTCCACTTT

size: .
V: TRBV14
D: .
J: TRBJ2-7
CDR3: CASSLGNYEQYF
DNA: TGTGCCAGCTCATTGGGAAACTACGAGCAGTACTTC

size: .
V: TRBV11-1
D: .
J: TRBJ2-7
CDR3: CASSLSRSYEQYF
DNA: TGTGCCAGCAGCTTAAGCAGGTCCTACGAGCAGTACTTC

size: .
V: TRBV7-3
D: TRBD2
J: TRBJ2-3
CDR3: CASSLGGTSGTTQYF
DNA: TGTGCCAGCAGCTTAGGGGGGACTAGCGGAACTACGCAGTATTTT

size: .
V: TRBV6-1
D: .
J: TRBJ2-5
CDR3: CASSGGGPQETQYF
DNA: TGTGCCAGCAGCGGGGGAGGTCCACAAGAGACCCAGTACTTC

size: .
V: TRBV7-9
D: .
J: TRBJ2-1
CDR3: CASSYNLPSVSMSRFF
DNA: TGTGCCAGCAGCTACAACCTGCCTAGCGTTTCAATGAGCAGGTTCTTC

size: .
V: TRBV15
D: .
J: TRBJ2-3
CDR3: CATSTRAFRDTQYF
DNA: TGTGCCACCAGCACTAGAGCGTTCAGGGATACGCAGTATTTT

size: .
V: TRBV27
D: .
J: TRBJ2-7
CDR3: CASSLKGTSFTYEQYF
DNA: TGTGCCAGCAGTTTAAAGGGTACTAGCTTCACCTACGAGCAGTACTTC

size: .
V: TRBV6-1
D: TRBD1
J: TRBJ1-2
CDR3: CATDRVLGGYTF
DNA: TGTGCCACGGACAGGGTTCTTGGTGGCTACACCTTC

size: .
V: TRBV7-8
D: TRBD1
J: TRBJ1-5
CDR3: CASSLEAGGWGQPQHF
DNA: TGTGCCAGCAGCTTAGAGGCAGGGGGTTGGGGTCAGCCCCAGCATTTT

size: .
V: TRBV15
D: .
J: TRBJ1-1
CDR3: CATSTPSGGLGTEAFF
DNA: TGTGCCACCAGCACCCCCTCGGGGGGGCTTGGCACTGAAGCTTTCTTT

size: .
V: TRBV7-8
D: .
J: TRBJ1-4
CDR3: CASSRTDATNEKLFF
DNA: TGTGCCAGCAGCCGGACGGATGCAACTAATGAAAAACTGTTTTTT

size: once
V: TRBV4-3
D: .
J: TRBJ2-1
CDR3: CASSDRRGSYNEQFF
DNA: TGCGCCAGCAGCGATCGTCGGGGTTCCTACAATGAGCAGTTCTTC

size: .
V: TRBV15
D: .
J: TRBJ1-6
CDR3: CATSRDRVFYNSPLHF
DNA: TGTGCCACCAGCAGAGATAGAGTTTTCTATAATTCACCCCTCCACTTT

size: .
V: TRBV18
D: .
J: TRBJ2-7
CDR3: CASSPPGSPYKQYF
DNA: TGTGCCAGCTCACCACCGGGGAGCCCGTACAAGCAGTACTTC

size: .
V: TRBV2
D: .
J: TRBJ2-1
CDR3: CASSGIYNEQFF
DNA: TGTGCCAGCAGTGGGATCTACAATGAGCAGTTCTTC